Shown below are 8 T cell receptor beta chains from a single sample sequenced in a study of T cell responses to AZD1222 COVID-19 vaccine. Method: immunoSEQ multiplex PCR; TCRdb's copy keeps in-frame clones and lacks some. The sample records 90,000 to 120,000 clones, 70% to 90% being singletons. The sample here was peripheral blood, taken 28 days after the second AZD1222 dose. These receptors came from an adult who received the AZD1222 COVID-19 vaccine.

In this sample, this clone turned up a few times. The rearrangement uses TRBV28 and TRBJ1-2; tentative D call: TRBD1 (6 bases). CDR3 size: 13 residues. V shed 4 bases and J shed 7 bases, with 13 bases lying between them. Per germline, CDR1 MDHEN and CDR2 SYDVKM. In DNA, the CDR3 is TGTGCCAGCAGTTCCGGGAGGGGGTTTGGCTACACCTTC. It encodes CASSSGRGFGYTF.

The chain combines TRBV11-1 with TRBJ1-2; tentative D call: TRBD1 (5 bases). The germline CDR1 and CDR2 sequences are SGHAT and FQDESV (reference sequence). This CDR3 is built from 15 residues. V lost 0 bases and J 4 bases, leaving 12 bases between the germline ends. CDR3 nucleotide sequence: TGTGCCAGCAGCTTAGCCTCTGGGGGGATCTATGGCTACACCTTC. Protein sequence: CASSLASGGIYGYTF.

This chain links TRBV27 with TRBJ1-1; D is undetermined. Trimming removed 2 bases from V and 1 base from J, with 5 bases in between. The CDR3 is 13 residues long. Germline values: CDR1 MNHEY, CDR2 SMNVEV (reference sequence). The CDR3 sequence is CASSLRENTEAFF. Here the CDR3 DNA reads TGTGCCAGCAGTTTAAGGGAGAACACTGAAGCTTTCTTT.

This chain uses TRBV5-6 with TRBJ2-7; weak D call: TRBD1 (8 bases). CDR1 is SGHDT and CDR2 is YYEEEE in the germline V gene. The CDR3 length is 17 residues. V was cut by 0 bases and J by 6 bases, with 22 bases left in between. In nucleotides, the CDR3 is TGTGCCAGCAGCTTGGGGTACCGCCCAGGGGGCGGGGGCGAGCAGTACTTC. It yields the protein CASSLGYRPGGGGEQYF.

This chain connects TRBV10-1 to TRBJ2-1; 9 bases map to TRBD2. With V trimmed by 4 bases and J by 5 bases, 15 bases remained unmatched. Germline-derived CDR1 and CDR2 are WNHNN and SYGVQD (reference sequence). The CDR3 is 18 amino acids. The CDR3 spells CASSASLLRGGRDNEQFF. The DNA of the CDR3 is TGCGCCAGCAGTGCATCCCTTTTGCGGGGGGGCCGGGACAATGAGCAGTTCTTC.

This chain links TRBV24-1 with TRBJ1-4; 8 nucleotides align to TRBD1. Germline loops: CDR1 KGHDR, CDR2 SFDVKD. The CDR3 spans 15 residues. V lost 4 bases, J lost 8 bases, and 8 bases stayed unmatched. CDR3 protein: CATSETGTGDEKLFF. CDR3 in DNA: TGTGCCACCAGTGAAACCGGGACAGGAGACGAAAAACTGTTTTTT.

This sequence joins TRBV28 and TRBJ1-5, with TRBD1 as a possible D gene (6 bases). CDR3 length equals 12 residues. In germline, CDR1 is MDHEN, CDR2 SYDVKM. Deletions cut 4 bases from V and 8 bases from J, with 9 bases between. CDR3 bases: TGTGCCAGCAGTTCCGAGGGGGAGCCCCAGCATTTT. Residues: CASSSEGEPQHF.

A word on this clone: One end of the junction fails to match germline, which may point to a read error. As DNA, the CDR3 is TGTGCCAGCAGCCCCTCGACTTTGCGGGGGAACACCGGGGAGCTGGTTTTT. This sequence encodes CASSPSTLRGNTGELVF. The chain carries TRBV7-2 and TRBJ2-2, with 7 bases aligning to TRBD2. CDR3 length: 17 residues. Germline assignment: CDR1 SGHTA and CDR2 FQGNSA.